This T cell receptor beta chain originates from a study of monozygotic twins with inflammatory bowel disease (dated by TCRdb to between 2018 and 2020). Study-level background: The full study comprised 28 monozygotic twin pairs: nine German pairs (four IBD-concordant, five IBD-discordant) and 19 IBD-discordant Danish pairs. Each individual had, on average, about 151 000 unique TCRalpha sequences and 181 000 unique TCRbeta sequences available for analysis. Disease-associated traits were sought mainly through comparisons between IBD patients and their genetically identical healthy co-twins within discordant pairs. Results and caveats for the whole study, not just this receptor: The analysis was unable to tell different T cell subtypes apart. Repertoire similarity did not differ between concordant and discordant twins, possibly due to limited statistical power. Compared with healthy twins, IBD patients had fewer clonotypes in common with other individuals, a difference most pronounced in patients showing signs of disease activity. Differing immunosuppressive treatments among patients may have added background noise and inter-individual variability to the repertoires. No single strong signal or clonotype linked to IBD turned up in the results, so the idea that one exists was not supported. A decrease in TCRbeta repertoire diversity, as measured by inverse Simpson index, was observed in IBD patients compared with their healthy co-twins.

As concerns this clonotype: Its antigen remains unidentified.

A roughly 2.7 ml peripheral blood sample was drawn into PAXgene tubes per donor and stored at -80°C. Without any T cell sorting, total RNA was extracted from whole blood using the PAXgene blood miRNA kit on an automated QIAcube. Peripheral blood from monozygotic twin pairs concordant or discordant for inflammatory bowel disease was subjected to deep TCRalpha and TCRbeta repertoire profiling with unique molecular barcoding. For every twin pair, smoking habits were documented, and each individual was categorised as a current, former or never smoker. Library generation was performed with 5' RACE. The input for every TCR library was roughly 4,000 ng of total RNA. For each sample, cDNA synthesis was carried out in eight separate reactions using SMARTScribe reverse transcriptase. During cDNA synthesis, template switching was used to introduce unique molecular identifiers that contained a 6-nucleotide sample barcode. Amplification of TCRalpha and TCRbeta cDNA involved two nested PCRs of about 15 and 9 cycles, and each PCR was followed by bead purification. Before amplification, the cDNA was treated with uracil DNA-glycosylase and purified using the QIAquick PCR purification kit. In the second PCR, Illumina TruSeq-compatible adapters and sample-specific barcodes were added. Library quality and concentration were assessed using TapeStation and Qubit, and about 5 ng of each library was pooled. Pooled libraries were sequenced on an Illumina HiSeq2500 single-index Rapid Run with 2 x 100 bp reads and custom sequencing primers. On the authors' methods: MiGEC version 1.2.6 was used for UMI-based consensus assembly, which corrected PCR and sequencing errors. MiXCR version 2.1.1 was used to carry out V(D)J alignment, clonotype assembly and CDR3 extraction. To normalise gene usage, clonotype sharing and MAIT/NKT TCR abundance, the top 1000, 10 000 and 20 000 clonotypes in each sample were analysed. Diversity was computed as the inverse Simpson index with the vegan R package after downsampling to 27 000 UMIs. Statistical testing used paired Mann-Whitney U tests on the discordant twin pairs and applied Benjamini-Hochberg correction for multiple testing. TCRdb reprocessed the sequencing reads and holds a single record per CDR3 protein sequence, with no DNA. The V and J calls here are based on TCRdb, not the publication. The sample table on file contains fewer than 150,000 distinct CDR3 sequences. Less than 2.5% of the sample rests with the top ten.

Taken from cysteine to phenylalanine, the CDR3 has 17 residues. DNA is not recorded here. The germline V gene specifies SQVTM as CDR1 and ANQGSEA as CDR2. Sequencing was done on a sample of blood. The chain is encoded by TRBV29-1 joined to TRBJ2-1; the D call from TCRdb, TRBD2, cannot be confirmed without DNA. This receptor was obtained from a human donor with ulcerative colitis or Crohn's disease, or a healthy co-twin of an affected twin (not recorded which). The CDR3 is CSVERGGGRSSYNEQFF.